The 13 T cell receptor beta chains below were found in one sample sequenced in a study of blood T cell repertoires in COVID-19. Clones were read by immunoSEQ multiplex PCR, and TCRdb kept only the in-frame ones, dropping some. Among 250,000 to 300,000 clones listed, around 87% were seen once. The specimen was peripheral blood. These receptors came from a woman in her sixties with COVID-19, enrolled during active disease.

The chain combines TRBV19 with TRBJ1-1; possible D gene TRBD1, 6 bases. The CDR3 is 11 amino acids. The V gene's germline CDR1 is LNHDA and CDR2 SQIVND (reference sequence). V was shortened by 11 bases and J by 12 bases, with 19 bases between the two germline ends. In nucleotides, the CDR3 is TGTGCCTCAATGGGGGCTAGATGGACTTTCTTT. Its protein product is CASMGARWTFF.

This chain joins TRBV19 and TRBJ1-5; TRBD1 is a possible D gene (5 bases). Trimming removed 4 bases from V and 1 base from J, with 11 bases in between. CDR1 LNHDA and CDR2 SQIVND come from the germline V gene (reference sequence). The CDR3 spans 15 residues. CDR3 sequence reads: CASSRSQASNQPQHF. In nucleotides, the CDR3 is TGTGCCAGTAGTAGGTCACAGGCAAGCAATCAGCCCCAGCATTTT.

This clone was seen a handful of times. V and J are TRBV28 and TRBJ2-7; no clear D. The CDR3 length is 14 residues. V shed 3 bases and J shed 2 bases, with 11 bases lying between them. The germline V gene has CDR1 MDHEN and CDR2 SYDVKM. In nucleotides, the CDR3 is TGTGCCAGCAGTTTTTACAGTATAACCTACGAGCAGTACTTC. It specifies CASSFYSITYEQYF.

CDR3 sequence: CASSPDRQGLNTGELFF. The CDR3 nucleotides are TGTGCCAGTAGTCCAGACCGACAGGGTTTAAACACCGGGGAGCTGTTTTTT. The chain recombines TRBV19 with TRBJ2-2, with 7 bases that match TRBD1. Germline values: CDR1 LNHDA, CDR2 SQIVND (reference sequence). CDR3 length: 17 residues. V trimming: 5 bases; J trimming: 2 bases; junction bases outside the gene matches: 11.

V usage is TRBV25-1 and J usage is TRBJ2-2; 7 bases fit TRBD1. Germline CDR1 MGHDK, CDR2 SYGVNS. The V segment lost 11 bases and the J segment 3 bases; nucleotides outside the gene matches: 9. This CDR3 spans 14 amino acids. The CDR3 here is CASSRGLDTGELFF. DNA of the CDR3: TGTGCCTCTTCTAGGGGGCTCGACACCGGGGAGCTGTTTTTT.

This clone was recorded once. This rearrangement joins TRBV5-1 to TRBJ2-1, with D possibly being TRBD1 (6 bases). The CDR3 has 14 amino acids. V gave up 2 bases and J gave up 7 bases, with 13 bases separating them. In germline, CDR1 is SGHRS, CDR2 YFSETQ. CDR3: CASSFGQQTNEQFF. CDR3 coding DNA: TGCGCCAGCAGCTTCGGACAGCAGACAAATGAGCAGTTCTTC.

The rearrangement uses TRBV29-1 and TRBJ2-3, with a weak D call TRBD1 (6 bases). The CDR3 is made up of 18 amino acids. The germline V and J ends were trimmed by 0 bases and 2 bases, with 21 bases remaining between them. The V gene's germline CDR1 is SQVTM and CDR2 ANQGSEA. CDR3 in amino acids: CSVEDPKTRDTNTDTQYF. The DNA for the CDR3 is TGCAGCGTTGAAGATCCTAAGACTCGGGACACCAACACAGATACGCAGTATTTT.

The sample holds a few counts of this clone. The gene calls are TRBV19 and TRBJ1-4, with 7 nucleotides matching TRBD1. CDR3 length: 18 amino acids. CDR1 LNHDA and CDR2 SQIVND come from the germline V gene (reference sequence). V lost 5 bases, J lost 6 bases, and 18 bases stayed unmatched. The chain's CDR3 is CASSQKGQSFSGYEKLFF. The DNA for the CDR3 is TGTGCCAGTAGTCAGAAGGGACAGTCATTTTCGGGGTATGAAAAACTGTTTTTT.

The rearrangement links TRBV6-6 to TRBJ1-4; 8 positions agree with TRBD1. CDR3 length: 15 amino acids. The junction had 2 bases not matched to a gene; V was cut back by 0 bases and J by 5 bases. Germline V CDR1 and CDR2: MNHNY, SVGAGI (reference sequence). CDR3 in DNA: TGTGCCAGCAGTTACTCGGACAGGGAAAATGAAAAACTGTTTTTT. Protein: CASSYSDRENEKLFF.

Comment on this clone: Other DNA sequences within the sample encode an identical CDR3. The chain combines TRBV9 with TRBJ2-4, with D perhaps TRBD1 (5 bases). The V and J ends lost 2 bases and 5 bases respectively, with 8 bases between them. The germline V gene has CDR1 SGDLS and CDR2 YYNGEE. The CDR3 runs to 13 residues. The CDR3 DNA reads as TGTGCCAGCAGCGTCGGCAGGGAAAACATTCAGTACTTC. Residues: CASSVGRENIQYF.

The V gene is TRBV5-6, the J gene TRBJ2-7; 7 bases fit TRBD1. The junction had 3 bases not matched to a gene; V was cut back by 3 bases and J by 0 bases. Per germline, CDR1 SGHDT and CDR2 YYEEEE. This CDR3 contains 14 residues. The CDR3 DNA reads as TGTGCCAGCAGCTCAACAGGGGCCTCCTACGAGCAGTACTTC. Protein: CASSSTGASYEQYF.

CDR3 in amino acids: CASSRTGGRGGELFF. DNA of the CDR3: TGTGCCAGTAGTAGGACAGGGGGAAGGGGCGGGGAGCTGTTTTTT. V gene TRBV19 combines with J gene TRBJ2-2; 10 nucleotides line up with TRBD1. The CDR3 runs to 15 residues. Germline V lookup: CDR1 LNHDA, CDR2 SQIVND (reference sequence). Unmatched junction bases numbered 6, after V lost 4 bases and J lost 7 bases.

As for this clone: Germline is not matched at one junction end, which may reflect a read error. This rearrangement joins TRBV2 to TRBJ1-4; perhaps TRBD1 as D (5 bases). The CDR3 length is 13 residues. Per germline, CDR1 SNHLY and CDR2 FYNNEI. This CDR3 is CASSEVGRRAGWF. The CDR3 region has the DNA TGTGCCAGCAGTGAAGTGGGTCGGAGGGCAGGGTGGTTT.